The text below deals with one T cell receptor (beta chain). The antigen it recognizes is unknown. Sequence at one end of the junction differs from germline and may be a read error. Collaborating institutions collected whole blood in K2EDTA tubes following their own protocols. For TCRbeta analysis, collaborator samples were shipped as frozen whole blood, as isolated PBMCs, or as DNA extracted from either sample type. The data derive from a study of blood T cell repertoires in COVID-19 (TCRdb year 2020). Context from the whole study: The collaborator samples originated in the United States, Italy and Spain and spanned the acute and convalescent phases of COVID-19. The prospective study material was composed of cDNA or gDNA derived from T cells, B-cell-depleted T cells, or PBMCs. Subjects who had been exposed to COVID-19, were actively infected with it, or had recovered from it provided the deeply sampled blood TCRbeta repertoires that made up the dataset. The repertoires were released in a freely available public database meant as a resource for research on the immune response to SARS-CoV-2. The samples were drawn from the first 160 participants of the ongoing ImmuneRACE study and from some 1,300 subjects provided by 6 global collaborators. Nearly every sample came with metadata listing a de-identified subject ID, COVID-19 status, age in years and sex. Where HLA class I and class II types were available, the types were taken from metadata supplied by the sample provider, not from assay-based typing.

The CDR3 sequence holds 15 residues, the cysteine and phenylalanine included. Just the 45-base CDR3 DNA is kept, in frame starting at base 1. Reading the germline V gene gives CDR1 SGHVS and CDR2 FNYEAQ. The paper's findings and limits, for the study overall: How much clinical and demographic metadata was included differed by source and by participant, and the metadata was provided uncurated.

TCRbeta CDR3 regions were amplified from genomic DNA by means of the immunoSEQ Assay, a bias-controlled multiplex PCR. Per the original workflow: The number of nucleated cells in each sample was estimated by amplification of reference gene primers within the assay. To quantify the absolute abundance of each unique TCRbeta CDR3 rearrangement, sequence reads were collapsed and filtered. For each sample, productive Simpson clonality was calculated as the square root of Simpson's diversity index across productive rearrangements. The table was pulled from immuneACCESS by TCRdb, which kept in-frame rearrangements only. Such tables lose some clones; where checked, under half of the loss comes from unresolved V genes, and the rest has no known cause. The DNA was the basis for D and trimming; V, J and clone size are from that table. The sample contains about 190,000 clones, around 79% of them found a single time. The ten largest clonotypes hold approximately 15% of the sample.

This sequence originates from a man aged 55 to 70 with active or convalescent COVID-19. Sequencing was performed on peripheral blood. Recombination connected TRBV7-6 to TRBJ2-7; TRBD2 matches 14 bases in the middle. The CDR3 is CASSLEGLAGAPENF. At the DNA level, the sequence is TGTGCCAGCAGCTTAGAGGGACTAGCGGGAGCCCCGGAGAACTTC.